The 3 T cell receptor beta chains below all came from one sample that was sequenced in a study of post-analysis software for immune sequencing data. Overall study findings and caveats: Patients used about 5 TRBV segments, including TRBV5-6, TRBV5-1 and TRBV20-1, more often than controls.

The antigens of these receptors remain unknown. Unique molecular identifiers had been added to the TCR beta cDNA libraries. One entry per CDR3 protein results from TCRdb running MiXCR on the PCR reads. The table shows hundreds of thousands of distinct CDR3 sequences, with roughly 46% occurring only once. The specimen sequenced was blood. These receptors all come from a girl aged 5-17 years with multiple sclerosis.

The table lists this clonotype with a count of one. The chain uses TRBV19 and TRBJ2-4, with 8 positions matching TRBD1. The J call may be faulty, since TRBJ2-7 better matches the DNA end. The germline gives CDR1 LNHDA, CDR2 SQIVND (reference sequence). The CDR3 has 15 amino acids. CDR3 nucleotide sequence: TGTGCCAGTAGTATCTTCGGGACAGGTGAATACGAGCAGTACTTC. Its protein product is CASSIFGTGEYEQYF.

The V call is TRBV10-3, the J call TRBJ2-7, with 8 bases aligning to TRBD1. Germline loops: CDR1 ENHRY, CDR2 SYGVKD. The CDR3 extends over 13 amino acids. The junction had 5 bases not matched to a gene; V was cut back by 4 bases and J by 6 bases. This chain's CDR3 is CAISAGTGGEQYF. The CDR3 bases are TGTGCCATCAGTGCCGGGACAGGAGGCGAGCAGTACTTC.

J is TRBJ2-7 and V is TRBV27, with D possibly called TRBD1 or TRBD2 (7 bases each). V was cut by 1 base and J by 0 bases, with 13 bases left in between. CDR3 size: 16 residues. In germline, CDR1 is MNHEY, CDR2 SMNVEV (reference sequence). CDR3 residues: CASSLWQGGSSYEQYF. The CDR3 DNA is TGTGCCAGCAGTTTATGGCAGGGGGGGAGCTCCTACGAGCAGTACTTC.